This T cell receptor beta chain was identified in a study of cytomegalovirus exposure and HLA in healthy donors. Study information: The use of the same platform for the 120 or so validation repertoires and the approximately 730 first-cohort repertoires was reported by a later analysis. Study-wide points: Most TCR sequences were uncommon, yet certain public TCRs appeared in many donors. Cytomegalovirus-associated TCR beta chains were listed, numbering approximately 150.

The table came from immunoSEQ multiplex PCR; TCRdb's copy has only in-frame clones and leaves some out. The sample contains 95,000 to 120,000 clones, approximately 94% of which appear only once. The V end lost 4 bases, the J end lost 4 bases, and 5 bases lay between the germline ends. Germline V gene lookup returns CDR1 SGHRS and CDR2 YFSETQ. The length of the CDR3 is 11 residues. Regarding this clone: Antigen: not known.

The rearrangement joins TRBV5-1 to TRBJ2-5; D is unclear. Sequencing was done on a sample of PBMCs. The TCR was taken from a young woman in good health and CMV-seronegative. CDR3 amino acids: CASSTTETQYF. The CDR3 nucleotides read TGCGCCAGCAGCACTACAGAGACCCAGTACTTC.